This record covers a single T cell receptor beta chain. This sample stems from a study of blood T cell repertoires in COVID-19. Study background: Sites across the United States, Italy and Spain contributed samples from acute and convalescent COVID-19. PBMCs, B-cell-depleted T cells, or T cells provided the cDNA or gDNA that made up the material.

Authors' data handling: Quantification of nucleated cells was approximated via reference gene primer amplification. The protocol was immunoSEQ multiplex PCR, while the TCRdb copy is restricted to in-frame clones and leaves out a portion. Clone size and the V and J calls come from that table; the DNA yielded D and trimming. The repertoire holds 55,000 to 70,000 clones, more than 70% seen once, with under 8% in the top ten. The CDR3 is 14 residues long. V dropped 2 bases and J dropped 10; count of bases not matched to a gene: 8. The germline gives CDR1 SEHNR, CDR2 FQNEAQ (reference sequence). Sequencing was carried out using peripheral blood. This chain connects TRBV7-9 to TRBJ2-1; 7 positions match TRBD2. The origin of this receptor is a man aged 60 to 75 with active or convalescent COVID-19. The CDR3 coding sequence is TGTGCCAGCAGCTTAAGCGCCGGGGGGAGAGAGCAGTTCTTC. This encodes CASSLSAGGREQFF.